A selection of T cell receptor beta chains follows, all from one sample in a study of Ad26.COV2.S vaccination and SARS-CoV-2 variants. Profiling relied on immunoSEQ multiplex PCR, and the TCRdb table lists in-frame clones only, not all of them. Among about 440,000 clones listed, around 88% were seen once. The source was peripheral blood, collected in a trial of Ad26.COV2.S vaccine versus placebo. The origin of the receptors is a person between 18 and 65 years old who received the Ad26.COV2.S COVID-19 vaccine or a placebo. CDR3s include the opening cysteine and the closing phenylalanine or tryptophan. Each record gives: CDR3 length, D gene, clone size, J gene, V gene, CDR3 DNA, CDR3 protein. The D gene is left open where the match is weak. Expanded clones get a size class; other rows say once, few or many, or leave the size out.

14 TRBD2 NA TRBJ2-2 TRBV7-2 TGTGCCAGCAGCCGGACTAGGGACACCGGGGAGCTGTTTTTT CASSRTRDTGELFF
15 NA NA TRBJ1-1 TRBV27 TGTGCCAGCAAGGCGAGTGGTGCACAGAACACTGAAGCTTTCTTT CASKASGAQNTEAFF
15 NA once TRBJ1-2 TRBV6-1 TGTGCCAGCAGTGAAATTGGAATGGGGGGCTATGGCTACACCTTC CASSEIGMGGYGYTF
12 NA NA TRBJ2-1 TRBV5-1 TGCGCCAGCAGCTTGGGTAGCTATGAGCAGTTCTTC CASSLGSYEQFF
14 TRBD1 few TRBJ2-7 TRBV5-1 TGCGCCAGCAGCCCCCGGACAGGGCGTTACGAGCAGTACTTC CASSPRTGRYEQYF
14 TRBD1 NA TRBJ1-1 TRBV5-1 TGCGCCAGCAGCCGGACAGGGGAAAACACTGAAGCTTTCTTT CASSRTGENTEAFF
15 TRBD1 NA TRBJ1-5 TRBV5-1 TGCGCCAGCAGCTCGACAGGGGATAGCAATCAGCCCCAGCATTTT CASSSTGDSNQPQHF
13 NA NA TRBJ1-5 TRBV18 TGTGCCAGCTCACTTAAAGTCAATCAGCCCCAGCATTTT CASSLKVNQPQHF
12 NA NA TRBJ2-2 TRBV19 TGTGCCAGTAAGAGGGAGACCGGGGAGCTGTTTTTT CASKRETGELFF
15 NA NA TRBJ2-6 TRBV7-9 TGTGCCAGCAGCCTTCTACACTCTGGGGCCAACGTCCTGACTTTC CASSLLHSGANVLTF
15 TRBD2 once TRBJ2-6 TRBV4-1 TGCGCCAGCAGCCATGCGGGGGCTGGGGCCAACGTCCTGACTTTC CASSHAGAGANVLTF
14 NA NA TRBJ1-2 TRBV28 TGTGCCAGCAGGCCACAGGGAGGCGGCTATGGCTACACCTTC CASRPQGGGYGYTF
14 TRBD2 NA TRBJ2-1 TRBV11-3 TGTGCCAGCAGCCCCCGGGACTATTACAATGAGCAGTTCTTC CASSPRDYYNEQFF
16 TRBD1 NA TRBJ2-2 TRBV7-6 TGTGCCAGCAGCTTAGGGACAGGGGGCGCGGTCGGGGAGCTGTTTTTT CASSLGTGGAVGELFF
16 TRBD1 few TRBJ2-7 TRBV7-8 TGTGCCAGCAGCTCTGACAGGGGGCTTACGCTCTACGAGCAGTACTTC CASSSDRGLTLYEQYF
13 NA few TRBJ1-5 TRBV7-9 TGTGCCAGCAGCTCCGGAGGGAATCAGCCCCAGCATTTT CASSSGGNQPQHF
17 TRBD2 NA TRBJ2-3 TRBV9 TGTGCCAGCAGCGTAGTGGCTAGCGGGAGTAAATCAGATACGCAGTATTTT CASSVVASGSKSDTQYF
12 NA NA TRBJ2-3 TRBV9 TGTGCCAGCAGCGTAGAAACAGATACGCAGTATTTT CASSVETDTQYF
14 TRBD1 NA TRBJ1-2 TRBV25-1 TGTGCCAGCAGTGATCCGGGACAGAACTATGGCTACACCTTC CASSDPGQNYGYTF
16 NA NA TRBJ1-2 TRBV3-1/TRBV3-2 TGTGCCAGCAGCCACCAGGTGAGCTTTGATAACTATGGCTACACCTTC CASSHQVSFDNYGYTF
13 TRBD1 few TRBJ2-2 TRBV6-5 TGTGCCAGCAGCGACAGGGTCAACGGGGAGCTGTTTTTT CASSDRVNGELFF
14 NA NA TRBJ1-5 TRBV28 TGTGCCAGCTACAGTAGGGCCATTGCTCAGCCCCAGCATTTT CASYSRAIAQPQHF
14 NA NA TRBJ2-1 TRBV9 TGTGCCAGCAGCGTAGGTCAGTACTACAATGAGCAGTTCTTC CASSVGQYYNEQFF
15 NA once TRBJ1-2 TRBV3-1/TRBV3-2 TGTGCCAGCAGCCCCGTGAGAGGGGGGACCTATGGCTACACCTTC CASSPVRGGTYGYTF
13 TRBD1 NA TRBJ1-1 TRBV29-1 TGCAGCGTTGAACCAGGGGGCTCCACTGAAGCTTTCTTT CSVEPGGSTEAFF
17 TRBD2 NA TRBJ2-1 TRBV7-2 TGTGCCAGCAGCCCAGGGCCGGGACTAGTAACCTACAATGAGCAGTTCTTC CASSPGPGLVTYNEQFF
13 NA NA TRBJ2-1 TRBV7-9 TGTGCCAGCAGCTTAGTAGCGAGCGGTGAGCAGTTCTTC CASSLVASGEQFF
14 NA few TRBJ1-2 TRBV5-1 TGCGCCAGCAGTACGTTACAGGGAGGAGATGGCTACACCTTC CASSTLQGGDGYTF
12 NA NA TRBJ1-2 TRBV28 TGTGCCAGCAGTATCGGACTAGAGGGCTACACCTTC CASSIGLEGYTF
15 TRBD2 NA TRBJ2-1 TRBV18 TGTGCCAGCTCACCAGGACTAGCGGGAGTAGCTGAGCAGTTCTTC CASSPGLAGVAEQFF
12 NA once TRBJ1-1 TRBV7-2 TGTGCCAGCAGCTTTAAGGGCCCCGAAGCTTTCTTT CASSFKGPEAFF
16 TRBD1 NA TRBJ1-5 TRBV30 TGTGCCTGGAGTGTAAAACAGGGGGCTAGCAATCAGCCCCAGCATTTT CAWSVKQGASNQPQHF
16 NA NA TRBJ2-2 TRBV23-1 TGCGCCAGCAGTCAATCAAGGGCGAAGGGCACCGGGGAGCTGTTTTTT CASSQSRAKGTGELFF
13 NA NA TRBJ2-7 TRBV12-3/TRBV12-4 TGTGCCAGCAGCCTGACAGAGGGGTACGAGCAGTACTTC CASSLTEGYEQYF
15 NA NA TRBJ2-3 TRBV27 TGTGCCAGCAGAGGTGCAGCGGCTAGCACAGATACGCAGTATTTT CASRGAAASTDTQYF
13 NA few TRBJ2-7 TRBV28 TGTGCCAGCAAGAACAGGGGACTCATCGGGCAGTACTTC CASKNRGLIGQYF
13 TRBD1 NA TRBJ1-5 TRBV7-2 TGTGCCAGCCGGGACAGCGGCAATCAGCCCCAGCATTTT CASRDSGNQPQHF
13 NA NA TRBJ2-7 TRBV7-2 TGTGCCAGCAGCTTAGGACAGCGCTACGAGCAGTACTTC CASSLGQRYEQYF
16 NA NA TRBJ2-3 TRBV4-3 TGCGCCAGCAGCCAAAATCCGGACCCTCTCACAGATACGCAGTATTTT CASSQNPDPLTDTQYF
13 NA NA TRBJ1-2 TRBV19 TGTGCCAGTAGTGGAACAGGGAAGACTGGCTACACCTTC CASSGTGKTGYTF
15 TRBD1 NA TRBJ1-2 TRBV19 TGTGCCAGTGAGGACAGGGGGCTTGGAGACTATGGCTACACCTTC CASEDRGLGDYGYTF
19 TRBD2 NA TRBJ2-3 TRBV5-6 TGTGCCAGCAGCTTGTATGCCCCGGGACTAGCGGGAGATCGAGGGGCGCAGTATTTT CASSLYAPGLAGDRGAQYF
16 NA NA TRBJ2-1 TRBV11-2 TGTGCCAGCAGACACGAGGGGGGGCAGTTCTACAATGAGCAGTTCTTC CASRHEGGQFYNEQFF
12 NA NA TRBJ1-4 TRBV6-2/TRBV6-3 TGTGCCAGCAGCCAGTCCTGGGAAAAACTGTTTTTT CASSQSWEKLFF
10 NA NA TRBJ2-1 TRBV7-9 TGTGCCAGCAGCTGGAATGAGCAGTTCTTC CASSWNEQFF
13 NA NA TRBJ1-1 TRBV28 TGTGCCAGCAGTCGGACCCGAAAGGCTGAAGCTTTCTTT CASSRTRKAEAFF
11 NA NA TRBJ2-7 TRBV5-1 TGCGCCAGCAGCGGAGGGGACGAGCAGTACTTC CASSGGDEQYF
17 NA NA TRBJ2-2 TRBV19 TGTGCCAGTAGTATTCAGGCAGGGGTGTATCGTACCGGGGAGCTGTTTTTT CASSIQAGVYRTGELFF
15 TRBD2 once TRBJ2-7 TRBV30 TGTGCCTGGAGTAGCCGGGGAGGGGTCTCCTACGAGCAGTACTTC CAWSSRGGVSYEQYF
13 NA NA TRBJ1-1 TRBV6-1 TGTGCCAGCAGTGAATATTGGGGACGGGGAGCTTTCTTT CASSEYWGRGAFF
16 TRBD1 NA TRBJ1-2 TRBV19 TGTGCCAGTAGTACAGGGACAGGCCCGCTCCACTATGGCTACACCTTC CASSTGTGPLHYGYTF
12 NA once TRBJ1-2 TRBV15 TGTGCGAGGGAACGGGGGGCCTACGGCTACACCTTC CARERGAYGYTF
13 NA once TRBJ2-7 TRBV20-1 TGCAGTGCTAGTCACGGCTTCTCCTACGAGCAGTACTTC CSASHGFSYEQYF
16 NA NA TRBJ2-7 TRBV19 TGTGCCAGTAGTCGTTTTCGTGGGGCCGGAGAGGACGAGCAGTACTTC CASSRFRGAGEDEQYF
14 NA NA TRBJ2-1 TRBV5-4 TGTGCCAGCAGCTCCCCGCTCAGACCAGATGCTGAGTTCTTC CASSSPLRPDAEFF
17 TRBD2 NA TRBJ2-3 TRBV4-1 TGCGCCAGCAGCCAAGATGGGGCGGGAGGGGGAACAGATACGCAGTATTTT CASSQDGAGGGTDTQYF
13 NA once TRBJ2-3 TRBV18 TGTGCCAGCTCACGAGACAGCACAGATACGCAGTATTTT CASSRDSTDTQYF
13 TRBD1 NA TRBJ2-1 TRBV28 TGTGCCAGCAGGGAGACAGGGTTCCATGAGCAGTTCTTC CASRETGFHEQFF
14 NA NA TRBJ2-1 TRBV7-8 TGTGCCAGCAGCTTAGCGCGCAGGGCGGATGAGCAGTTCTTC CASSLARRADEQFF